Here is one T cell receptor beta chain with its context. Its specificity is unknown. Every TCR beta cDNA library bore unique molecular identifiers. TCRdb used MiXCR to reprocess the PCR reads, holding one entry per CDR3 protein. The table has roughly 800,000 distinct CDR3 sequences, under 60% seen once. The data are from a study of post-analysis software for immune sequencing data. Study outcomes and limitations: Normalized Chao1 diversity in multiple sclerosis patients fell significantly below that of controls. Four or five TRBV segments (TRBV5-6, TRBV5-1 and TRBV20-1 among them) occurred more frequently in patients than in controls.

The germline gives CDR1 SQVTM, CDR2 ANQGSEA. The length of the CDR3 is 15 residues. V dropped 7 bases and J dropped 7; count of bases not matched to a gene: 15. The sequenced sample consisted of blood. The chain joins TRBV29-1 to TRBJ2-1; 8 nucleotides align to TRBD2. The sequence came from a girl under 18 with multiple sclerosis. The CDR3 bases are TGCAGCGGAGAAGTGGGAGCGGGAGTCGGTAATGAGCAGTTCTTC. Residues: CSGEVGAGVGNEQFF.